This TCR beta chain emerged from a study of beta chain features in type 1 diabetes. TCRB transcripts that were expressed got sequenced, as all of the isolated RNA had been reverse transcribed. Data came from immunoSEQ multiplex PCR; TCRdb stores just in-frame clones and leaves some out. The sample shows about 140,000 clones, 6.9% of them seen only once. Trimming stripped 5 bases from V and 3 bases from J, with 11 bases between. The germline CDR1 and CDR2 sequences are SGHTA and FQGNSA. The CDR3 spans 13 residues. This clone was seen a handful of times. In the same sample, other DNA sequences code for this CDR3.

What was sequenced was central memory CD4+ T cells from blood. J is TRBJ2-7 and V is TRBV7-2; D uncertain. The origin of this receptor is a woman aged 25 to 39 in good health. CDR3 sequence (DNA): TGTGCCAGCAGCCCACCCGGCGGCTACGAGCAGTACTTC. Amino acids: CASSPPGGYEQYF.